The 2 T cell receptor beta chains in this list originate from one sample, sequenced in a study of identical twins. Each CDR3 protein is one row after TCRdb ran MiXCR on the 5' RACE reads. Seen here are roughly 540,000 distinct CDR3 sequences, 22% observed once, and the top ten hold around 0.91%. This sample also appeared in a second study, on T cells expressing NK-cell markers.

The specimen sequenced was CD4+ T cells sorted from blood. Receptor source: a woman aged 18-29 years in good health.

This clonotype was seen at least ten times. The rearrangement joins TRBV7-9 to TRBJ2-5; possibly TRBD2 for D (5 bases). Germline CDR1 SEHNR, CDR2 FQNEAQ (reference sequence). The CDR3 is 13 residues long. Trimming removed 3 bases at V and 7 bases at J, with 12 bases between. The DNA for the CDR3 is TGTGCCAGCAGCTTGGCCAGCGGAGGGACCCAGTACTTC. Translation: CASSLASGGTQYF.

This clonotype appeared a few times. The chain links TRBV6-1 to TRBJ2-3; no definite D call. The CDR3 length is 15 residues. Per germline, CDR1 MNHNS and CDR2 SASEGT. Trimming removed 6 bases from V and 7 bases from J, with 20 bases in between. The CDR3 bases are TGTGCCAGCAGGCGTGTCGTTTCTTTTCTACATACGCAGTATTTT. This gives the protein CASRRVVSFLHTQYF.